This record concerns one T cell receptor (beta chain) sequence. The data were taken from a study of blood T cell repertoires in COVID-19. Study background: Some COVID-19 samples were acute and others convalescent; all came from the United States, Italy and Spain. T cells, B-cell-depleted T cells, or PBMCs supplied cDNA or gDNA.

The CDR3 is made up of 17 amino acids. With 1 base clipped from V and 2 bases from J, the junction kept 3 bases outside the gene matches. CDR1 and CDR2 (germline): LGHNA, YNFKEQ. In the authors' methods: Using reference gene primer amplification, nucleated cell counts were estimated. The method was immunoSEQ multiplex PCR; TCRdb's version includes in-frame clones alone and lacks a portion of them. V and J calls and clone size are as listed in that table; D and trimming were resolved from the DNA. This table holds 200,000 to 300,000 clones, about 80% found once. The TCR was taken from a man older than 75 with acute or convalescent COVID-19. The V gene is TRBV4-2, the J gene TRBJ1-6; 9 bases are shared with TRBD1. The sample comprised peripheral blood. CDR3 sequence (DNA): TGTGCCAGCAGCCAAGGACAGGGGGGTCCCTATAATTCACCCCTCCACTTT. Encoded protein: CASSQGQGGPYNSPLHF.